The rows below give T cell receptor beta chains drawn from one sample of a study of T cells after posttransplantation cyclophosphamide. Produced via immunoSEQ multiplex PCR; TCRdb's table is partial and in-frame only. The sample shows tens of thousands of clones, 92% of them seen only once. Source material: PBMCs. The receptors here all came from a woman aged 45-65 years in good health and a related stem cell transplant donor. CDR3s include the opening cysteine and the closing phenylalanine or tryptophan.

CASSPRRMDTEAFF	TRBV18	TRBJ1-1	14
CASSLRQGARGYTF	TRBV7-2	TRBJ1-2	14
CATSRAGSGELFF	TRBV15	TRBJ2-2	13
CASSGDRGNYGYTF	TRBV6-5	TRBJ1-2	14
CATSGLAATGELFF	TRBV10-2	TRBJ2-2	14
CASSTLAGGGYEKLFF	TRBV7-9	TRBJ1-4	16
CASSFRQNTEAFF	TRBV5-1	TRBJ1-1	13
CSVGQAREQYF	TRBV29-1	TRBJ2-7	11
CASRDSGDQPQHF	TRBV19	TRBJ1-5	13
CASSPSTGTGDIGPLHF	TRBV7-2	TRBJ1-6	17
CASSPGQGARTDTQYF	TRBV28	TRBJ2-3	16
CASSSLAGRSTDTQYF	TRBV5-1	TRBJ2-3	16
CASSQDLMVREAFF	TRBV14	TRBJ1-1	14
CASSRDSVTTDTQYF	TRBV7-2	TRBJ2-3	15
CASSLDRAYEQYF	TRBV27	TRBJ2-7	13
CASSGRDRGEAYEQYF	TRBV2	TRBJ2-7	16
CAWSFREGLIPKNIQYF	TRBV30	TRBJ2-4	17
CASTFFSGGLHGNEQFF	TRBV7-9	TRBJ2-1	17
CASGTGGSGYTF	TRBV10-3	TRBJ1-2	12
CASSQDHRGLGYTF	TRBV14	TRBJ1-2	14
CASSYLRGVRQETQYF	TRBV6-6	TRBJ2-5	16
CASSLLWTGLDYGYTF	TRBV18	TRBJ1-2	16
CASSFGTTAQYF	TRBV5-6	TRBJ2-3	12
CATQTGYGYTF	TRBV25-1	TRBJ1-2	11
CATSRDLGGASQPQHF	TRBV15	TRBJ1-5	16
CASRQLAGNTGELFF	TRBV2	TRBJ2-2	15
CASSSDPGSPEKLFF	TRBV7-2	TRBJ1-4	15
CSALIRTGKGVEAFF	TRBV29-1	TRBJ1-1	15
CSVEDRSRGGQSYTF	TRBV29-1	TRBJ1-2	15
CASSIDDGDSSYNEQFF	TRBV19	TRBJ2-1	17
CASSATGLRSGRGETQYF	TRBV2	TRBJ2-5	18
CASSLSLTGMTQYF	TRBV27	TRBJ2-3	14
CASSFGQPPEQYF	TRBV5-1	TRBJ2-7	13
CATSRGTEDRYEQYF	TRBV15	TRBJ2-7	15
CSVGLADTQYF	TRBV29-1	TRBJ2-3	11
CASRATGGEYYGYTF	TRBV19	TRBJ1-2	15